These T cell receptor beta chains were read from a single sample in a study of cytomegalovirus exposure and HLA in healthy donors. Sequenced by immunoSEQ multiplex PCR; TCRdb stores in-frame clones only, minus some. This sample yields roughly 140,000 clones, of which roughly four fifths are seen a single time; approximately 15% belongs to the top ten. The sequenced sample was PBMCs. The receptors were gathered from a human donor in good health. The CDR3 runs from the conserved cysteine through the conserved F or W. Clone size is given for some rows only: seen once, a few or many times, or a class if the clone is expanded.

TRBJ1-3 NA TRBV6-5 CASSYSGPFAGNTIYF
TRBJ2-5 NA TRBV5-5 CASTPNSRGETQYF
TRBJ1-1 NA TRBV7-2 CASSLKGGRNTEAFF
NA NA TRBV25-1 CASRYGTGEQYEQYF
TRBJ2-7 once TRBV5-1 CASSLLQGRLSYEQYF
TRBJ2-7 NA TRBV2 CASMGTSGRNEQYF
TRBJ1-5 once TRBV10-3 CAISGSGIYNQPQHF
TRBJ1-1 NA TRBV18 CASSPLGQGAGSDTEAFF
TRBJ1-4 NA TRBV2 CASKTGINEKLFF
TRBJ2-7 NA TRBV4-1 CASSQVGRTAWYEQYF
TRBJ2-6 NA TRBV15 CATSRSGTDGANVLTF
TRBJ1-5 NA TRBV28 CASIEGQFDQPQHF
TRBJ2-5 NA TRBV10-1 CASSAPGQGETQYF
TRBJ2-2 NA TRBV6-5 CASSRQGPNTGELFF